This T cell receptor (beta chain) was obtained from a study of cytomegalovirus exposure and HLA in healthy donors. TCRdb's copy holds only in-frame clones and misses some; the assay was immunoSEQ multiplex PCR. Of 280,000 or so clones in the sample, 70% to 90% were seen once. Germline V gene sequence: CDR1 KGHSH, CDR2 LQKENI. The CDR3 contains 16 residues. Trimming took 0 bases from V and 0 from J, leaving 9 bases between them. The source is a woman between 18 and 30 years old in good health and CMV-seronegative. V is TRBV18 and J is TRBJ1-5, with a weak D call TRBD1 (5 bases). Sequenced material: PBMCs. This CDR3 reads CASSPPGQNSNQPQHF. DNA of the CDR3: TGTGCCAGCTCACCACCGGGGCAAAATAGCAATCAGCCCCAGCATTTT. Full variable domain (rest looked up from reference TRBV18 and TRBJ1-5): NAGVMQNPRHLVRRRGQEARLRCSPMKGHSHVYWYRQLPEEGLKFMVYLQKENIIDESGMPKERFSAEFPKEGPSILRIQQVVRGDSAAYFCASSPPGQNSNQPQHFGDGTRLSIL.